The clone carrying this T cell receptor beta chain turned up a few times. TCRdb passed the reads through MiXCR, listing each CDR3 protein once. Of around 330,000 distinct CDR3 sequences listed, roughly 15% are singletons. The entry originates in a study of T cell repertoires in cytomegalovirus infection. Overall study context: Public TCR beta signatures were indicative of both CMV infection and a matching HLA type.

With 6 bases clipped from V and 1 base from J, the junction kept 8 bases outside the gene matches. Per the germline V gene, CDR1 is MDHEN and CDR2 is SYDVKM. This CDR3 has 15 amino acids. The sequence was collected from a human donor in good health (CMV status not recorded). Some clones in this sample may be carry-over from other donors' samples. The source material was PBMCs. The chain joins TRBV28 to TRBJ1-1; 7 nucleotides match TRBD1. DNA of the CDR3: TGTGCCAGCAGGGACCGGACAGGAAGGAACACTGAAGCTTTCTTT. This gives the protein CASRDRTGRNTEAFF.